This TCR beta chain was captured by sequencing in a study of beta chain bispecific antibodies for T cell cancers. Across the whole study: The leukemia lines expressed TRBV12-3 (Jurkat) and TRBV5-5 (HPB-ALL). Study findings and constraints: Normal T cells contributed less of the targeted TRBV signal than the leukemia cells did.

Either OKT3 anti-CD3 antibody or CD3/CD28 beads expanded T cells from blood mononuclear cells over 3 days. This clonotype was counted many times. The antigen is undetermined. CDR1 and CDR2 from the germline V gene are MNHEY and SMNVEV (reference sequence). This CDR3 is 16 amino acids long. The trim removed 6 bases at V and 7 bases at J, leaving 16 bases unmatched. TCRdb ran MiXCR on the 5' RACE reads and lists one entry per CDR3 protein. The sample shows over 20,000 distinct CDR3 sequences, approximately 2.4% of them seen only once. The chain couples TRBV27 to TRBJ2-7; 9 bases map to TRBD1. Sequenced material: healthy donor T cells cultured with leukemia cells. The receptor was derived from a human donor in good health. Some clones in this sample may be carry-over from other donors' samples. The CDR3 DNA sequence: TGTGCCAGCAGCCCTTACGGGACAGGGAAAATTCCTGAGCAGTACTTC. Its translation is CASSPYGTGKIPEQYF.